The present T cell receptor (beta chain) was sequenced within a study of molecular identifiers for immune sequencing clone quantification. About the research overall: RNA from 20,000 or 100,000 naive CD8 cells was split five ways in replicates, with four sequenced.

TCRdb re-called the PCR reads through MiXCR, storing one row per CDR3 protein. The sample shows around 70,000 distinct CDR3 sequences, under 20% of them seen only once. Study-wide results and caveats: Highly expanded clone sizes could be underestimated through barcode sharing by identical TCR molecules. Clones above 20 RNA copies contained over 99% of effector molecules and under 1% of naive molecules.

This clonotype was picked up many times. Its antigen is not known. Germline V gene data show CDR1 as MNHEY and CDR2 as SMNVEV (reference sequence). Trimming took 0 bases from V and 1 from J, leaving 4 bases between them. The CDR3 loop spans 13 amino acids. Source material: naive CD8+ T cells from blood, with Jurkat cell RNA spiked in. The subset was: FACS-sorted CD8+CD4-CCR7+CD45RA+ naive T cells. This chain uses TRBV27 with TRBJ2-7; D is undetermined. This clonotype originated in a human donor in good health. Some libraries in this study had Jurkat cell RNA spiked in. The CDR3 bases are TGTGCCAGCAGTTTATCTGTTTCCTACGAGCAGTACTTC. Protein: CASSLSVSYEQYF.